This T cell receptor beta chain was recovered during a study of OX40 agonist ivuxolimab in advanced cancers. Whole-study results and caveats: By week 6 at 0.1 to 3.0 mg/kg, blood CD4+ and CD8+ T cells had expanded clonally. Individuals who were partial responders at 0.1-3.0 mg/kg had clonal expansion that ranked among the lowest.

TCRdb keeps only in-frame clones here, not all; method: immunoSEQ multiplex PCR. Of about 92,000 clones in the sample, approximately 91% were seen once. Comment on this clone: Its antigen is not known.

The V gene end was trimmed by 5 bases and the J gene end by 5 bases; junction bases not matched to a gene: 9. From germline, CDR1 is SNHLY and CDR2 FYNNEI. The CDR3 runs 15 residues. The receptor comes from an adult with an advanced solid tumor such as melanoma, head and neck, liver or kidney cancer. The V call is TRBV2, the J call TRBJ2-5; 9 bases line up with TRBD1. The sequenced sample was CD4+ or CD8+ T cells sorted from blood, obtained in a trial of the OX40 agonist ivuxolimab. DNA of the CDR3: TGTGCCAGCAGTCCTCCCGGGACAGGGATCGAGACCCAGTACTTC. As protein: CASSPPGTGIETQYF.